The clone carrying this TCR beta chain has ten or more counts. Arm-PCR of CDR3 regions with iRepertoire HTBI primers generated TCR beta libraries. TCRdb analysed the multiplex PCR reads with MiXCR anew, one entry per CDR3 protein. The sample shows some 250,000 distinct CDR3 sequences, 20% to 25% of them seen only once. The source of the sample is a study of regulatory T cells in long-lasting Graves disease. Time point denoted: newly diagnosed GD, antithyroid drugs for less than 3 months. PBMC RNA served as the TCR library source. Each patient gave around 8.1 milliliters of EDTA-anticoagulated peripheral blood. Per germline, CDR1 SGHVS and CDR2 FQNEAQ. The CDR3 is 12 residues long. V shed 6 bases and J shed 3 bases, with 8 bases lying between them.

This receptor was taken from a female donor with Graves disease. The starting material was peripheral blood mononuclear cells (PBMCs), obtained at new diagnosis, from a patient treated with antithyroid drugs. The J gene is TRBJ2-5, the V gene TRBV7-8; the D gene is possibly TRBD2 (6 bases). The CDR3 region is CASSGGKETQYF. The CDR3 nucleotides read TGTGCCAGCAGTGGAGGGAAAGAGACCCAGTACTTC.